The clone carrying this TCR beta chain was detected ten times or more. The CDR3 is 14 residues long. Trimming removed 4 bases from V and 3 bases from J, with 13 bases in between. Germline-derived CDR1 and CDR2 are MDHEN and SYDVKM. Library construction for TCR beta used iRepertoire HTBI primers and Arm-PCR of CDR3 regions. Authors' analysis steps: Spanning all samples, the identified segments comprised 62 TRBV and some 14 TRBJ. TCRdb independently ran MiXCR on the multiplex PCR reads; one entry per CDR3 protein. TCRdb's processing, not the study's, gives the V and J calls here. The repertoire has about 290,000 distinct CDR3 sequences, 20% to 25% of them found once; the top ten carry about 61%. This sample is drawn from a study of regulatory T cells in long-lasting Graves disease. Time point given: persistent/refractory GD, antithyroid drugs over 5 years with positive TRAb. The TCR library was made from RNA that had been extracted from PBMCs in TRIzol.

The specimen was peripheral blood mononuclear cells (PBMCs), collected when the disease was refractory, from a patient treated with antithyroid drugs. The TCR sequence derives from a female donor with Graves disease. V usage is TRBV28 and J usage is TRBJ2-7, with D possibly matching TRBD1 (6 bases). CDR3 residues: CASSSATGFYEQYF. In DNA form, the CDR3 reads TGTGCCAGCAGTTCGGCTACAGGGTTCTACGAGCAGTACTTC.